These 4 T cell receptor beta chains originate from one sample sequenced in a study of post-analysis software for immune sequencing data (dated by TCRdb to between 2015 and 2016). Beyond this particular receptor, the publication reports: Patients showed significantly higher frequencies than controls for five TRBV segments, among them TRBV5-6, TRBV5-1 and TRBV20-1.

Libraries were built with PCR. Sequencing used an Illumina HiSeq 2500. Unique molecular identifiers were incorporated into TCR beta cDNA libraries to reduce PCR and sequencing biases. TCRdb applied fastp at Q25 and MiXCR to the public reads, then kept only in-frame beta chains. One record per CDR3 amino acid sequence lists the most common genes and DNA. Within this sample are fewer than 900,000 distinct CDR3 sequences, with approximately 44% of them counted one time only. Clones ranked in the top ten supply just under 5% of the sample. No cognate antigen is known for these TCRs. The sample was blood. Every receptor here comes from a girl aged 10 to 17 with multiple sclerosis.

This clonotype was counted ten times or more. The CDR3 here is CSARDITSGRLNEQFF. The CDR3 nucleotides read TGCAGTGCTAGAGATATAACTAGCGGGAGATTAAATGAGCAGTTCTTC. This chain joins TRBV20-1 and TRBJ2-1, with 11 bases matching TRBD2. The V segment lost 0 bases and the J segment 7 bases; nucleotides outside the gene matches: 8. Germline assignment: CDR1 DFQATT and CDR2 SNEGSKA (reference sequence). CDR3 length: 16 residues.

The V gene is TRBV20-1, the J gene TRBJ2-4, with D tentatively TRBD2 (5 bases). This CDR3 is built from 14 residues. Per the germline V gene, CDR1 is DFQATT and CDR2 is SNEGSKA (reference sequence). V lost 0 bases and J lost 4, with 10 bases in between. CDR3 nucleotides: TGCAGTGCTAGAGAAGGGAGTTCAAAAAACATTCAGTACTTC. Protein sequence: CSAREGSSKNIQYF.

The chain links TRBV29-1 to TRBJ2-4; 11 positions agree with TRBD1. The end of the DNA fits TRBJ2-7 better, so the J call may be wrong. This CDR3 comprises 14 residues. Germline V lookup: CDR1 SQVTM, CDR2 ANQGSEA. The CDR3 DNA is TGCAGCGTGGGGGGAGGACAGGGGGCCGACGAGCAGTACTTC. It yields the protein CSVGGGQGADEQYF.

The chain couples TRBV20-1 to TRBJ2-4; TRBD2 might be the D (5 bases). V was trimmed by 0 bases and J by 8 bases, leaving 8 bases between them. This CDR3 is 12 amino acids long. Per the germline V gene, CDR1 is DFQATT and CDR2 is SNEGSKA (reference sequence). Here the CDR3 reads CSARESSHIQYF. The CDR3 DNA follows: TGCAGTGCTAGAGAATCTAGCCACATTCAGTACTTC.